This T cell receptor beta chain was identified in a study of blood T cell repertoires in COVID-19. Overall study context: The United States, Italy and Spain were the sources of the acute and convalescent COVID-19 samples.

With regard to this clone: The same CDR3 arises from other DNA sequences in this sample as well.

The V end was cut by 0 bases, the J end by 2 bases, with 8 bases between. Germline loops: CDR1 SGDLS, CDR2 YYNGEE. CDR3 length: 14 residues. The Seattle patients, enrolled during active infection, were followed longitudinally. In the source study's methods: Reference gene primer amplification gave nucleated cell count estimates. TCRdb's copy holds only in-frame clones and misses some; the assay was immunoSEQ multiplex PCR. For V, J and clone size, that table is used; D and trimming come from the DNA. This sample has over 200,000 clones, with about 94% found just once. The sample consisted of peripheral blood. This chain joins TRBV9 and TRBJ1-1; D unclear. The origin of this receptor is a man between 60 and 75 years old with COVID-19, enrolled during active disease. CDR3 sequence reads: CASSVGQLNTEAFF. The CDR3 coding sequence is TGTGCCAGCAGCGTAGGGCAGTTAAACACTGAAGCTTTCTTT.